This TCR beta chain was identified in a study of spatial heterogeneity in lung cancer. Study overall: There was a strong correlation between the counts of TCR transcripts measured in tumor regions and a T cell transcriptional module score that was calculated from matched bulk RNA-seq. Averaged across combinations, each unique TCR and UMI pairing appeared more than ten times in raw reads, which were uncorrected.

The V gene's germline CDR1 is DFQATT and CDR2 SNEGSKA (reference sequence). The CDR3 consists of 12 residues. V gave up 5 bases and J gave up 3 bases; unmatched junction bases: 3. Regarding the study as a whole: Tracking of tumor mutation counts was seen in expanded intratumoral alpha and beta TCR counts.

This clonotype was observed at least ten times. Antigen specificity is unknown. Time point denoted: sample taken at primary tumor resection. Whole RNA obtained from tumor, nontumor lung or frozen PBMC underwent sequencing without sorting. In TCRdb, the 5' RACE reads were re-called with MiXCR into one record per CDR3 protein. The table has some 25,000 distinct CDR3 sequences, roughly 7.2% seen once. The TCR was taken from a male donor with early-stage non-small cell lung cancer. The chain recombines TRBV20-1 with TRBJ2-7; the match to TRBD1 covers 8 bases. Source: lung tumor tissue, taken at surgery. The DNA of the CDR3 is TGCAGTGCTGGACAGGGAAACTACGAGCAGTACTTC. Translated, it gives CSAGQGNYEQYF.